Below, 14 T cell receptor beta chains from the same sample are listed, as sequenced in a study of blood T cell repertoires in COVID-19. Sequencing used immunoSEQ multiplex PCR; TCRdb keeps in-frame clones, though not all of them. Found here are about 140,000 clones, more than 80% of them singletons; the top ten hold 1.5% to 2%. Material for sequencing was PBMCs or T cells enriched from blood (not recorded which). The origin of the receptors is a woman aged 18 to 35 who had been exposed to COVID-19.

This sequence joins TRBV20-1 and TRBJ2-7; D possibly corresponds to TRBD2 (5 bases). Trimming stripped 5 bases from V and 6 bases from J, with 11 bases between. Germline CDR1 DFQATT, CDR2 SNEGSKA (reference sequence). The CDR3 spans 11 residues. The CDR3 nucleotides are TGCAGTGCTGGGAGTAGCTTCGAGCAGTACTTC. It is translated as CSAGSSFEQYF.

This clone was observed a single time. J is TRBJ2-1 and V is TRBV28; D uncertain. Germline V gene data show CDR1 as MDHEN and CDR2 as SYDVKM. Trimming took off 1 base at V and 10 bases at J, with 8 bases between the two ends. This CDR3 has 12 amino acids. CDR3 sequence: CASSLSLREQFF. As DNA, the CDR3 is TGTGCCAGCAGTTTATCCTTGCGGGAGCAGTTCTTC.

This clone has just a few counts. The chain joins TRBV2 to TRBJ1-1; D possibly corresponds to TRBD1 (5 bases). The CDR3 is made up of 13 amino acids. Germline assignment: CDR1 SNHLY and CDR2 FYNNEI. The V and J ends lost 2 bases and 4 bases respectively, with 8 bases between them. Here the CDR3 DNA reads TGTGCCAGCAGTGAACAGGGAAGCACTGAAGCTTTCTTT. Translation: CASSEQGSTEAFF. Variable domain in full (rest from reference TRBV2 and TRBJ1-1): EPEVTQTPSHQVTQMGQEVILRCVPISNHLYFYWYRQILGQKVEFLVSFYNNEISEKSEIFDDQFSVERPDGSNFTLKIRSTKLEDSAMYFCASSEQGSTEAFFGQGTRLTVV.

The chain uses TRBV6-4 and TRBJ1-2; no clear D. Trimming removed 2 bases at V and 4 bases at J, with 8 bases between. The CDR3 consists of 13 residues. CDR1 is MRHNA, CDR2 SNTAGT, per germline. CDR3 protein: CASSDVSGYGYTF. CDR3 in DNA: TGTGCCAGCAGTGACGTTTCCGGCTATGGCTACACCTTC.

J is TRBJ2-1 and V is TRBV14; D remains unclear. CDR3 length: 13 amino acids. From germline, CDR1 is SGHDN and CDR2 FVKESK. V shed 2 bases and J shed 3 bases, with 5 bases lying between them. The CDR3: CASSQRSYNEQFF. The CDR3 bases are TGTGCCAGCAGCCAACGCAGCTACAATGAGCAGTTCTTC.

The CDR3 here is CASSPLGQGYSTDTQYF. CDR3 nucleotide sequence: TGTGCCAGCTCACCATTGGGACAGGGGTACAGCACAGATACGCAGTATTTT. This chain joins TRBV18 and TRBJ2-3, with 10 bases aligning to TRBD1. The J segment lost 0 bases and the V segment lost 2 bases, leaving 5 bases of the junction unmatched. Looked up from germline, CDR1 is KGHSH and CDR2 is LQKENI. The CDR3 has 17 amino acids.

This chain uses TRBV11-2 with TRBJ1-1, with D perhaps matching TRBD1 (6 bases). The CDR3 consists of 15 residues. The germline gives CDR1 SGHAT, CDR2 FQNNGV. V was cut by 4 bases and J by 4 bases, with 16 bases left in between. The CDR3 sequence is CASSSTPLQGTEAFF. CDR3 in DNA: TGTGCCAGCAGCTCGACCCCCTTACAGGGCACTGAAGCTTTCTTT.

The rearrangement uses TRBV12-3 or TRBV12-4 and TRBJ1-2, with 8 bases identical to TRBD1. The ends lost 3 bases at V and 8 bases at J; junction bases unmatched: 5. There are 13 residues in the CDR3. The CDR3 is CASSFGQGEGYTF. The CDR3 DNA is TGTGCCAGCAGTTTTGGACAGGGTGAAGGCTACACCTTC.

This chain uses TRBV1 with TRBJ1-1; TRBD1 is taken as the D call from the table, unchecked against the DNA. TRBV1 is deemed a pseudogene. The CDR3 length is 15 residues. CDR3 residues: CTSSQGLQGPTEAFF. CDR3 coding DNA: TGCACCAGCAGCCAAGGTCTCCAGGGTCCTACCGAAGCTTTCTTT.

The chain couples TRBV28 to TRBJ1-2; possible D gene TRBD1, 5 bases. The CDR3 is 15 amino acids. V shed 4 bases and J shed 0 bases, with 12 bases lying between them. CDR1 is MDHEN and CDR2 is SYDVKM in the germline V gene. CDR3 bases: TGTGCCAGCAGTTACACAGCGACAGCTAACTATGGCTACACCTTC. This translates into CASSYTATANYGYTF.

The chain is built from TRBV30 and TRBJ2-5; 14 bases match TRBD2. Germline trimming cut 2 bases from V and 3 bases from J; bases unmatched to any gene: 2. Germline loops: CDR1 GTSNPN, CDR2 SVGIG (reference sequence). The CDR3 is 15 amino acids. The CDR3, as DNA: TGTGCCTGGAGTAGGGGACTAGCGGGAGAAGAGACCCAGTACTTC. Translation gives CAWSRGLAGEETQYF.

The chain uses TRBV27 and TRBJ1-6; unclear D gene. The CDR3 has 14 amino acids. Germline loops: CDR1 MNHEY, CDR2 SMNVEV (reference sequence). Trimming removed 0 bases from V and 7 bases from J, with 7 bases in between. The CDR3: CASSLSTGNSPLHF. In DNA form, the CDR3 reads TGTGCCAGCAGTTTATCGACGGGGAATTCACCCCTCCACTTT.

The chain couples TRBV25-1 to TRBJ1-3, with D unresolved. Germline assignment: CDR1 MGHDK and CDR2 SYGVNS. The CDR3 length is 16 residues. Between the trimmed V and J ends, which lost 3 bases and 0 bases, there was a span of 12 bases. The CDR3 DNA reads TGTGCCAGCAGTGAGAGACTTCTGAGCTCTGGAAACACCATATATTTT. Its translation: CASSERLLSSGNTIYF.

The CDR3 loop is CASSLVLSGYNEQFF. For the CDR3, the DNA is TGTGCCAGCAGCTTAGTGCTTAGCGGTTACAATGAGCAGTTCTTC. The genes are TRBV7-9 and TRBJ2-1; possible D gene TRBD2, 6 bases. The V gene's germline CDR1 is SEHNR and CDR2 FQNEAQ (reference sequence). The CDR3 covers 15 residues. The germline V and J ends were trimmed by 1 base and 4 bases, with 11 bases remaining between them.